Sequencing of this T cell receptor beta chain was carried out in a study of graft-versus-host responses after intestinal transplantation (dated by TCRdb to about 2021). About the study as a whole: The transplants that recipients got were multivisceral, liver-intestinal, or isolated intestinal. Anti-thymocyte globulin induction was given to all recipients, followed by maintenance tacrolimus and steroids for two to four years. Graft-versus-host and host-versus-graft alloreactive T cell clones were tracked in the graft, circulation and bone marrow after intestinal transplantation using bulk TCR-beta CDR3 sequencing. To identify alloreactive clones, pre-transplant mixed lymphocyte reaction products were sequenced and then compared with unstimulated pre-transplant donor and recipient T cells. A cohort of 24 intestinal transplant recipients, including one retransplant, was enrolled, and a few patients lacking pretransplant specimens were excluded. Donor T cell macrochimerism was defined as a peak of at least 4% donor T cells among recipient peripheral blood mononuclear cells. Rather than being sequenced by the commercial service, samples from a few later patients were sequenced in-house on an Illumina MiSeq and processed with MiXCR.

The library came from the immunoSEQ multiplex PCR assay. High-throughput TCR-beta CDR3 sequencing of genomic DNA from most patients was performed by Adaptive Biotechnologies. Per the original workflow: TCR sequencing data for 18 patients were retrieved from Adaptive's ImmunoSEQ software; three other patients were processed with MiXCR and VDJtools. CDR3 nucleotide sequences shared between donor and recipient were removed because their origin could not be assigned. To count as alloreactive, a clone needed at least 2-fold expansion over unstimulated cells and a minimum CFSE-low frequency of 0.002% (template counts) or 0.001% (read counts). Clones detected in sequenced pre-transplant spleen, lymph node, or MLR CFSE-low populations of the donor or recipient were defined as mappable. The cumulative frequency of alloreactive clones was calculated as a percentage of all sequences, weighted by copy number. TCRdb re-hosts the immuneACCESS table, in-frame sequences only. Its copies lack some clones; in the studies checked, an unresolved V gene accounts for under half of them, and the cause for the rest is not known. Clonal size and the V and J genes are those of that table, whereas D and trimming came from the DNA. The sample records over 60,000 clones, 89% of which are singletons. Jointly, the top ten make up less than 2% of the sample.

Findings and caveats that apply to the study as a whole: GvH clones were detected in recipient bone marrow, and some of these GvH clones were observed earlier in ileal mucosa or blood, consistent with an intestinal mucosal origin. In the allografts of patients with donor T cell macrochimerism, GvH to HvG T cell clonal ratios were high. Peak levels of circulating GvH clones were associated with declines in HvG clones early after transplant. Conclusions were limited by the relatively low number and heterogeneity of intestinal transplant patients.

To isolate intraepithelial and lamina propria lymphocytes from graft specimens, dithiothreitol, EDTA incubations and collagenase D digestion were used. Bulk TCR-beta sequencing was performed on serial intestinal graft biopsy specimens collected as late as 600 days after transplant. A note on this clone: Which antigen it targets is not known. No much larger clone is present one base from it, and per-base qualities are unavailable.

Its CDR3 holds 13 amino acids, cysteine through phenylalanine. Only the CDR3 region is kept as DNA, spanning 39 bases read in frame from base 1. The V and J ends are trimmed by 10 bases and 0 bases, leaving 12 bases between them. Looking up the germline V gene yields CDR1 SNHLY and CDR2 FYNNEI. This TCR came from a human patient who received an intestinal transplant, so some T cells may come from the graft donor. The receptor chain draws on TRBV2 and TRBJ1-1, with the D gene not clear enough to name. The sample here was ileum tissue, taken 350 to 400 days after transplant. The CDR3 protein is CATRRVMNTEAFF. The bases are TGTGCCACGCGGCGGGTAATGAACACTGAAGCTTTCTTT.